The text below deals with one T cell receptor (beta chain). CDR1 is KGHSH, CDR2 LQKENI, per germline. V dropped 3 bases and J dropped 5; count of bases not matched to a gene: 4. This CDR3 spans 13 amino acids. The data originate from a study of blood T cell repertoires in COVID-19. The table came from immunoSEQ multiplex PCR; TCRdb's copy has only in-frame clones and leaves some out. The sample records 300,000 or so clones, approximately 90% being singletons. Sequencing was done on a sample of peripheral blood. The rearrangement joins TRBV18 to TRBJ2-7, with TRBD2 identical over 7 bases. The TCR originated in a woman aged 30 to 39 who had recovered from COVID-19. The chain's CDR3 is CASSPMGRDEQYF. The CDR3, as DNA: TGTGCCAGCTCACCTATGGGGAGGGACGAGCAGTACTTC.